The present entry profiles one TCR beta chain with its context. This entry is derived from a study of cytomegalovirus exposure and HLA in healthy donors. Germline CDR1 is MGHRA and CDR2 is YSYEKL. The junction had 10 bases not matched to a gene; V was cut back by 0 bases and J by 2 bases. The CDR3 runs 18 residues. Both 60 Vbeta primers and 13 Jbeta primers went into the PCR. Repertoires were generated with immunoSEQ multiplex PCR, while TCRdb's copy carries only in-frame clones and drops some. The sample records about 280,000 clones, roughly 89% being singletons. The material sequenced was PBMCs. The gene calls are TRBV4-1 and TRBJ2-7, with 10 bases fitting TRBD2. This TCR derives from a woman in her late teens or twenties in good health and CMV-seronegative. The CDR3 nucleotides are TGCGCCAGCAGCCAAGAAGGGGATCTAGCGGGGGCCGCCTACGAGCAGTACTTC. Amino acids: CASSQEGDLAGAAYEQYF.